This TCR beta chain was recorded in a study of CD8 T cells in Susac syndrome. Germline values: CDR1 MNHEY, CDR2 SMNVEV (reference sequence). The CDR3 has 13 residues. Only one count was recorded for this clonotype. The junction shows a germline mismatch at one end, possibly a read error. RNA totalling about 0.45 to 1 ug underwent reverse transcription with random hexamers. With immunoSEQ multiplex PCR, TCR beta CDR3 was amplified across 54 Vbeta and 13 Jbeta. TCRdb analysed the immunoSEQ multiplex PCR reads with MiXCR anew, one entry per CDR3 protein. The sample yields 400,000 or so distinct CDR3 sequences, approximately 89% seen once.

Sequenced sample: CD8+ T cells from PBMCs. The sequence was obtained from a human donor with multiple sclerosis. V and J are TRBV27 and TRBJ2-7; D might be TRBD1 or TRBD2, each matching 5 bases. This CDR3 is CASGSGPTYEQHF. The CDR3 nucleotides are TGTGCCAGCGGTTCGGGACCAACCTACGAGCAGCACTTC.